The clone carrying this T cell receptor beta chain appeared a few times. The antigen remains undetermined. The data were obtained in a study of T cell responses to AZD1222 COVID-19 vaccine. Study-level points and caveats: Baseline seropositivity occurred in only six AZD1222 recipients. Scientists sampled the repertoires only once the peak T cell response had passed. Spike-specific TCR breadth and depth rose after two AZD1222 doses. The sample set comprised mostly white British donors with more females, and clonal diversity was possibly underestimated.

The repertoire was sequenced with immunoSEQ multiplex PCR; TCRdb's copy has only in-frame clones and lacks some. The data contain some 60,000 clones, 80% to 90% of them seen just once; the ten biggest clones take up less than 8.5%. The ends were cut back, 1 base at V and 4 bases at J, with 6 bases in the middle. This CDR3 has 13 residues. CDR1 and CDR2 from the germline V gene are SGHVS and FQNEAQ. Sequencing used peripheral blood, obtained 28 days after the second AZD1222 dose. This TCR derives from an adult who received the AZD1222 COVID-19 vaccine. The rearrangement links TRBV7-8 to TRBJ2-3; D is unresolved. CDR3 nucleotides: TGTGCCAGCAGCTTAGTCGCAGCAGATACGCAGTATTTT. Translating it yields CASSLVAADTQYF.